This TCR beta chain was profiled in a study of blood T cells in healthy people across ages. Points from the study as a whole: The recorded TCR beta diversity per million T cells decreased in a roughly linear manner with age.

The use of a sample-barcoded 5' primer and a J-beta primer mix characterized a second PCR of roughly 6 to 11 cycles. TCRdb reprocessed the 5' RACE reads with MiXCR, giving one entry per CDR3 protein. The sample lists 1.5 million to 2 million distinct CDR3 sequences, 28% occurring once. There are a few counts of this clonotype. The target antigen is unknown. The TCR originated in a woman aged 25 to 39 in good health. The sample was blood.

CDR3 sequence reads: CASSERTDTYNEQFF. As DNA, the CDR3 is TGTGCCAGTTCAGAACGGACAGACACCTACAATGAGCAGTTCTTC. The rearrangement links TRBV19 to TRBJ2-1; a weak D match, TRBD1 (6 bases). The CDR3 extends over 15 amino acids. Germline assignment: CDR1 LNHDA and CDR2 SQIVND (reference sequence). Trimming removed 8 bases from V and 2 bases from J, with 16 bases in between.